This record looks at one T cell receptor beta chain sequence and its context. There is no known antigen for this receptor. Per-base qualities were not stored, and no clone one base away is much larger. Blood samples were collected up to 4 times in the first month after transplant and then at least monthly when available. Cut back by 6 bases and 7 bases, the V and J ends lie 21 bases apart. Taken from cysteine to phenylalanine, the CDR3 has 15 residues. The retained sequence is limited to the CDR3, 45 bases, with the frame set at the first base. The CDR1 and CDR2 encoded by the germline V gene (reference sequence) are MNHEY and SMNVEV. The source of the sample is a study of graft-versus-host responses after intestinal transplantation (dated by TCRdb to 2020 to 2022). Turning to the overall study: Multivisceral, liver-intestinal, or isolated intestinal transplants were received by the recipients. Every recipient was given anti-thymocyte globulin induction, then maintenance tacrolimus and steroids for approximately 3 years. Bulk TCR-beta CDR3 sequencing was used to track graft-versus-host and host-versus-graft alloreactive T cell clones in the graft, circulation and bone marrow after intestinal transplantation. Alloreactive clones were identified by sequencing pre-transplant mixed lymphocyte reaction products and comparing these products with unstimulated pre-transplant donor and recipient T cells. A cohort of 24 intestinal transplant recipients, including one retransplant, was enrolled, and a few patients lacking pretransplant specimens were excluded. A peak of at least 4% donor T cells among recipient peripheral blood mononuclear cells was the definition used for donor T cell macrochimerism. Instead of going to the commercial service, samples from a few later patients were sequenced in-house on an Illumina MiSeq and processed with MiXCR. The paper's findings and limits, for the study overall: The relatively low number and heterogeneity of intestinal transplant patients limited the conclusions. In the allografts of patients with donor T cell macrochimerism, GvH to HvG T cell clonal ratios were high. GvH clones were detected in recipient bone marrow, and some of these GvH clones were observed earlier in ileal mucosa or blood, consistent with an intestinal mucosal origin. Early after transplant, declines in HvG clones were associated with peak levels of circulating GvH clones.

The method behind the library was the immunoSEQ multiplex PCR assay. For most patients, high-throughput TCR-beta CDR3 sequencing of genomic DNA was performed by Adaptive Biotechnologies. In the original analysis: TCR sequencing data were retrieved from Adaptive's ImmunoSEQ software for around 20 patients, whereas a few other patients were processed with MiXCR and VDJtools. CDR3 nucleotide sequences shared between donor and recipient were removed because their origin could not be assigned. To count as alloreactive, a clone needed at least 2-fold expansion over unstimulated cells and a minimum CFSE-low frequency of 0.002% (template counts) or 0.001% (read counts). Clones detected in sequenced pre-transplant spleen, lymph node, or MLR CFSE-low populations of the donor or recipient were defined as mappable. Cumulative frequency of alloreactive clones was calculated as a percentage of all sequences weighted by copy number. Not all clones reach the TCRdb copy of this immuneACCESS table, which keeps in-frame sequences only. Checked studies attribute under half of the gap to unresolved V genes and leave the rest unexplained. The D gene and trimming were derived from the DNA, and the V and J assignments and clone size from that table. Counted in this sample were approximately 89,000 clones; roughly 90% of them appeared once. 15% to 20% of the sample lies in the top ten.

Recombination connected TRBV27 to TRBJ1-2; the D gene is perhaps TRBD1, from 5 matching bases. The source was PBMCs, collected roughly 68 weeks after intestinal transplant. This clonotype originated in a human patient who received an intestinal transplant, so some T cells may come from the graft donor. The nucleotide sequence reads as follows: TGTGCCAGCAGGGCGTGGGGCCCTAGGCCCGGTGGCTACACCTTC. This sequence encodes CASRAWGPRPGGYTF.